Below are 3 T cell receptor beta chains sequenced from a single sample in a study of tumor-infiltrating lymphocytes in primary liver carcinoma. A constant-region primer served to make TCR beta cDNA from approximately 490 ng total RNA. What produced the TCR beta libraries was three nested multiplex PCR rounds using slightly modified ARM-PCR. Investigators reported that the first two PCR rounds, at about 11 cycles each, used TRBV1-TRBV30 forward primers with a C-beta reverse primer. TCRdb processed the multiplex PCR reads anew with MiXCR; each CDR3 protein has one entry. The sample includes hundreds of thousands of distinct CDR3 sequences, 50% to 70% of them seen just once. They got blood RNA out of unsorted whole blood and also pulled out germline DNA. Sequencing used peripheral blood. These receptors originate from a man between 35 and 55 years old with primary liver carcinoma and hepatitis B virus infection.

A word on this clonotype: The junction shows a germline mismatch at one end, possibly a read error. The CDR3 here is CASSGGTGFQGAKNIQCF. CDR3 DNA: TGTGCCAGCAGTGGGGGGACAGGCTTTCAGGGGGCCAAAAACATTCAGTGCTTC. The chain carries TRBV6-1 and TRBJ2-4, with TRBD1 matching over 8 bases. Germline CDR1 MNHNS, CDR2 SASEGT. The CDR3 has 18 amino acids.

Turning to this clonotype: This may stem from a read error, because a much larger clone lies one nucleotide away. The chain carries TRBV4-2 and TRBJ2-7, with D perhaps matching TRBD2 (6 bases). This CDR3 contains 14 residues. The ends were cut back, 5 bases at V and 6 bases at J, with 17 bases in the middle. The germline V gene encodes CDR1 LGHNA and CDR2 YNFKEQ. CDR3 nucleotides: TGTGCCAGCAGCGCCCTTCCGCGGGAAGGCGAGCAGTACTTC. Protein sequence: CASSALPREGEQYF.

Points on this clonotype: Its ends do not fully match the called genes, so a read error is possible. The chain carries TRBV28 and TRBJ1-3, with D unclear. The CDR3 extends over 13 amino acids. Germline V gives CDR1 MDHEN, CDR2 SYDVKM. The CDR3 loop reads CASTVPEENIIYF. DNA of the CDR3: TGTGCCAGCACTGTCCCGGAGGAAAACATCATATATTTT.